The 2 T cell receptor beta chains in this list originate from one sample, sequenced in a study of T cell responses to AZD1222 COVID-19 vaccine. Assay: immunoSEQ multiplex PCR; the TCRdb copy retains only in-frame clones and omits some. This sample carries some 90,000 clones, about 89% of them seen once, and the ten largest clones take approximately 5%. The sequencing here drew on peripheral blood, taken 28 days after the second AZD1222 dose. The receptors derive from an adult who received the AZD1222 COVID-19 vaccine.

The chain uses TRBV18 and TRBJ1-4; D is perhaps TRBD1 (6 bases). The germline gives CDR1 KGHSH, CDR2 LQKENI. The V end was cut by 2 bases, the J end by 2 bases, with 9 bases between. The CDR3 has 15 residues. Here the CDR3 reads CASSPTQGTNEKLFF. CDR3 DNA sequence: TGTGCCAGCTCACCAACCCAGGGGACTAATGAAAAACTGTTTTTT.

The chain is built from TRBV19 and TRBJ2-1, with 10 bases matching TRBD2. CDR3 length: 13 amino acids. The junction had 7 bases not matched to a gene; V was cut back by 1 base and J by 16 bases. Germline CDR1 LNHDA, CDR2 SQIVND (reference sequence). CDR3 in amino acids: CASSIGTSGLPFF. The CDR3 DNA reads TGTGCCAGTAGTATAGGGACTAGCGGCCTTCCCTTCTTC.